These T cell receptor beta chains were read from a single sample in a study of molecular identifiers for immune sequencing clone quantification. One entry per CDR3 protein, called by TCRdb with MiXCR from the PCR reads. Of about 300,000 distinct CDR3 sequences listed, about 22% are singletons. Sample: naive CD8+ T cells from blood, with Jurkat cell RNA spiked in. The receptors were sampled from a human donor in good health. Some libraries in this study had Jurkat cell RNA spiked in. Each CDR3 is given with its conserved first and last residue. D genes are given only for firm matches. The size of a clone is reported for some rows only, either as once, few or many, or as a class for expanded clones.

D | J | V | size | DNA | CDR3
- | TRBJ2-5 | TRBV20-1 | many | TGCAGTGCTCGTACCTCAGGGTTCCAAGAGACCCAGTACTTC | CSARTSGFQETQYF
- | TRBJ1-5 | TRBV10-3 | many | TGTGCCATCAGTGAGTCAGCGGGGGGCAATCAGCCCCAGCATTTT | CAISESAGGNQPQHF
TRBD1 | TRBJ2-3 | TRBV12-5 | many | TGTGCTAGTGGTTTGGTACAGGGGGCGCCGAGAGATACGCAGTATTTT | CASGLVQGAPRDTQYF
- | TRBJ1-5 | TRBV6-5 | many | TGTGCCAGCACCGGCGGGGGGAATCAGCCCCAGCATTTT | CASTGGGNQPQHF
- | TRBJ2-5 | TRBV6-2/TRBV6-3 | - | TGTGCCAGCAGCCCATTCGTCGGGGGCGAGAAGACCCAGTACTTC | CASSPFVGGEKTQYF
TRBD2 | TRBJ2-1 | TRBV6-2/TRBV6-3 | few | TGTGCCAGCAGTACCGCCCTTGCGAGCGGGAGGGCCAAGGAGCAGTTCTTC | CASSTALASGRAKEQFF
- | TRBJ2-7 | TRBV7-9 | many | TGTGCCAGCAGCCATTATAGCGAGCAGTACTTC | CASSHYSEQYF
TRBD1 | TRBJ1-1 | TRBV5-1 | - | TGCGCCAGCAGCGCCCGGACAGGGAGCTTGAACACTGAAGCTTTCTTT | CASSARTGSLNTEAFF
- | TRBJ2-1 | TRBV2 | many | TGTGCCAGCAGTGATGAGCGGGAGCAGTTCTTC | CASSDEREQFF
TRBD1 | TRBJ1-1 | TRBV12-3/TRBV12-4 | - | TGTGCCAGCAGTCGCATATGGGGGGGACAGGACACTGAAGCTTTCTTT | CASSRIWGGQDTEAFF
TRBD1 | TRBJ1-2 | TRBV2 | many | TGTGCCAGCAGTGAGAGGACAGGGTATGGCTACACCTTC | CASSERTGYGYTF
- | TRBJ2-1 | TRBV11-2 | many | TGTGCCAGCAGCTCCGCCAGGGGCCAGAGCTCCTACAATGAGCAGTTCTTC | CASSSARGQSSYNEQFF
- | TRBJ2-7 | TRBV5-4 | - | TGTGCCAGCAGCTTCGCACAGGGTTCCTACGAGCAGTACTTC | CASSFAQGSYEQYF
- | TRBJ2-1 | TRBV29-1 | few | TGCAGCGCCGACCCTCTGGGCCAAAATGAGCAGTTCTTC | CSADPLGQNEQFF
TRBD2 | TRBJ2-1 | TRBV20-1 | many | TGCAGTGTAGGGACTAGCGGGGGCCCCGGGGAGTTCTTC | CSVGTSGGPGEFF
TRBD1 | TRBJ2-5 | TRBV12-3/TRBV12-4 | few | TGTGCCAGCAGTTACAGGGGGCGGGAAGAGACCCAGTACTTC | CASSYRGREETQYF
TRBD1 | TRBJ1-5 | TRBV2 | many | TGTGCCAGCAGTGGACACCGGGACAGGGACCCTCTGAGCAATCAGCCCCAGCATTTT | CASSGHRDRDPLSNQPQHF
TRBD2 | TRBJ2-7 | TRBV6-5 | many | TGTGCCAGCAGTTACTCCGGGCGGGAGGCTGTCTACGAGCAGTACTTC | CASSYSGREAVYEQYF
- | TRBJ1-5 | TRBV4-3 | - | TGCGCCAGCAGCCAAGATCGGGGGTCAGGCAATCAGCCCCAGCATTTT | CASSQDRGSGNQPQHF
TRBD1 | TRBJ1-6 | TRBV28 | - | TGTGCCAGCAGTCCCGAGGGTAAAACAGGGGTGCCCGATGTACGGACCCTCCACTTT | CASSPEGKTGVPDVRTLHF
TRBD2 | TRBJ2-3 | TRBV28 | few | TGTGCCAGCAGTTTAATCCGGGAGGACACAGATACGCAGTATTTT | CASSLIREDTDTQYF
TRBD2 | TRBJ2-7 | TRBV4-3 | many | TGCGCCAGCAGCCAAGATCGGCTTGGTAGCGGGAGCTACGAGCAGTACTTC | CASSQDRLGSGSYEQYF
- | TRBJ1-4 | TRBV12-3/TRBV12-4 | many | TGTGCCAGCAGGGAGGGGTCAACTAATGAAAAACTGTTTTTT | CASREGSTNEKLFF
- | TRBJ1-1 | TRBV6-2/TRBV6-3 | many | TGTGCCAGCACAAACTTTTACCCCGGCCTTAACACTGAAGCTTTCTTT | CASTNFYPGLNTEAFF
- | TRBJ2-7 | TRBV29-1 | many | TGCAGCGTTGAAGATAGGAGGTTTAGCGGCACCTACGAGCAGTACTTC | CSVEDRRFSGTYEQYF
TRBD1 | TRBJ1-1 | TRBV4-3 | many | TGCGCCAGCAGCCAAGACCCAGGGGGCCCTGAAGCTTTCTTT | CASSQDPGGPEAFF
- | TRBJ2-1 | TRBV20-1 | few | TGCAGTGCTACCGACTTGCGGAATCCCTACAATGAGCAGTTCTTC | CSATDLRNPYNEQFF
- | TRBJ1-5 | TRBV4-1 | few | TGCGCCAGCAGCCAAGGGGACCGAAATAGCAATCAGCCCCAGCATTTT | CASSQGDRNSNQPQHF
- | TRBJ2-3 | TRBV19 | - | TGTGCCAGTAGTATTGGAGCAAGCGACACAGGTACGCAGTATTTT | CASSIGASDTGTQYF
- | TRBJ2-7 | TRBV20-1 | many | TGCAGTGCTAGAGATAATCCAGGGCCAGCGGACGAGCAGTACTTC | CSARDNPGPADEQYF
TRBD1 | TRBJ2-2 | TRBV2 | - | TGTGCCAGCAGTACGGACAGGGCAGACACCGGGGAGCTGTTTTTT | CASSTDRADTGELFF
TRBD1 | TRBJ2-4 | TRBV27 | - | TGTGCCAGCCGGACTCTATTGACAGGGGGAGTAAACATTCAGTACTTC | CASRTLLTGGVNIQYF
TRBD1 | TRBJ2-7 | TRBV6-2/TRBV6-3 | - | TGTGCCAGCAGTTACGCGACAGGGGCCCACGAGCAGTACTTC | CASSYATGAHEQYF
TRBD1 | TRBJ2-7 | TRBV19 | many | TGTGCCAGCAGTCCGGGACAGAACTACGAGCAGTACTTC | CASSPGQNYEQYF
- | TRBJ1-6 | TRBV7-9 | many | TGTGCCAGCAGCTTAGCCCGGACCAATAATTCACCCCTCCACTTT | CASSLARTNNSPLHF
- | TRBJ1-4 | TRBV6-5 | - | TGTGCCAGCAACCCGGAACACGGAGAAAATGAAAAACTGTTTTTT | CASNPEHGENEKLFF
TRBD1 | TRBJ2-7 | TRBV27 | many | TGTGCCAGTGGCCGGGACAGGGACCACGAGCAGTACTTC | CASGRDRDHEQYF
TRBD1 | TRBJ2-1 | TRBV6-5 | - | TGTGCCAGCAGTTCCCCCTCGACAGGGGGTCCGTTCAACTCCTACAATGAGCAGTTCTTC | CASSSPSTGGPFNSYNEQFF
TRBD2 | TRBJ2-1 | TRBV29-1 | many | TGCAGCGTTGAACTAGCGGGGGCCTCCTACAATGAGCAGTTCTTC | CSVELAGASYNEQFF
- | TRBJ2-4 | TRBV28 | many | TGTGCCAGCAGTTTATTTTCGCTAGCGGCCAAAAACATTCAGTACTTC | CASSLFSLAAKNIQYF
TRBD2 | TRBJ2-7 | TRBV6-6 | many | TGTGCCAGCAGTTTTGGACTAGCGGGAGAGGAAGAGCAGTACTTC | CASSFGLAGEEEQYF
- | TRBJ1-2 | TRBV4-3 | few | TGCGCCAGCAGCCCGTTGCTCAGAATTGATGGCTACACCTTC | CASSPLLRIDGYTF
TRBD2 | TRBJ2-1 | TRBV11-2 | many | TGTGCCAGCAGCTTGCCGGGACTAGCGGTTCGCCCTTCCGACAATGAGCAGTTCTTC | CASSLPGLAVRPSDNEQFF
- | TRBJ2-3 | TRBV4-1 | many | TGCGCCAGCAGCAAATCGGAAGGGGGCACAGATACGCAGTATTTT | CASSKSEGGTDTQYF
- | TRBJ1-3 | TRBV5-6 | many | TGTGCCAGCAGCTTGGGGCCGGTCTCTGGAAACACCATATATTTT | CASSLGPVSGNTIYF
- | TRBJ2-3 | TRBV6-5 | many | TGTGCCAGCAGTTACATGAGTGGGGCGGGTGATACGCAGTATTTT | CASSYMSGAGDTQYF
- | TRBJ1-1 | TRBV5-1 | many | TGCGCCAGCACCGAGATAGATTTGAACACTGAAGCTTTCTTT | CASTEIDLNTEAFF
- | TRBJ1-4 | TRBV5-4 | many | TGTGCCAGCAGCTTGGCGGTATCGGGCGGTGAAAAACTGTTTTTT | CASSLAVSGGEKLFF
TRBD1 | TRBJ2-3 | TRBV7-6 | - | TGTGCCAGCAACCCAGGGACAGGGGGGACAGATACGCAGTATTTT | CASNPGTGGTDTQYF
- | TRBJ2-3 | TRBV4-2 | many | TGTGCCAGCAGCCAAGGCCTAGCGCCCACAGATACGCAGTATTTT | CASSQGLAPTDTQYF
- | TRBJ2-7 | TRBV7-2 | many | TGTGCCAGCAGCTCAGGGGATTCCTCCTACGAGCAGTACTTC | CASSSGDSSYEQYF
TRBD1 | TRBJ2-3 | TRBV15 | many | TGTGCCACCAGCGGGTGGGACAGATCCACAGATACGCAGTATTTT | CATSGWDRSTDTQYF
TRBD1 | TRBJ1-4 | TRBV2 | many | TGTGCCAGCACCCCAGGGACAGGATTGAATGAAAAACTGTTTTTT | CASTPGTGLNEKLFF
- | TRBJ2-7 | TRBV11-2 | - | TGTGCCAGCAGCTTAGTACCGTCAACCTACGAGCAGTGCTTC | CASSLVPSTYEQCF